This T cell receptor (beta chain) emerged from a study of T cell clones after liver transplantation. General observations from the study: Graft donor-reactive T cells may have migrated into the graft rather than being deleted.

Measured with immunoSEQ multiplex PCR; TCRdb has only the in-frame clones, and not every one. The repertoire holds under 90,000 clones, with about four fifths as singletons. This clone was seen only a few times. The antigen is undetermined. Trimming removed 1 base at V and 5 bases at J, with 8 bases between. This CDR3 spans 13 amino acids. Germline CDR1 reads KGHSH; CDR2 reads LQKENI. Source: CD4+ T cells from blood, taken before liver transplant. This chain uses TRBV18 with TRBJ2-5; D unresolved. This TCR was recovered from a human donor who received a liver transplant. The CDR3 DNA reads TGTGCCAGCTCACCACGGCCGTGGGAGACCCAGTACTTC. Its translation is CASSPRPWETQYF.